Reported below is one T cell receptor (beta chain). Patients had residual fresh-frozen tumor tissue and more than two years of survival data. Before vaccination, two weeks after the third vaccination, and at progression, PBMC were collected. This record comes from a study of glioma-infiltrating T cells after dendritic cell vaccination. Amplification used 60 V beta primers and 13 J beta primers. This table comes from immunoSEQ multiplex PCR, and its TCRdb copy is limited to in-frame clones, with some not included. The sample lists about 64,000 clones; 82% were seen once. Unmatched junction bases numbered 3, after V lost 3 bases and J lost 7 bases. Germline V gene lookup returns CDR1 SGHKS and CDR2 YYEKEE (reference sequence). CDR3 size: 13 residues.

The V call is TRBV5-5, the J call TRBJ1-5, with 8 bases lining up with TRBD1. This sample comprised blood, obtained before dendritic cell vaccination. The clonotype comes from a human donor with glioblastoma. The CDR3 DNA follows: TGTGCCAGCAGCTCGACAGGGGAGCAGCCCCAGCATTTT. It yields the protein CASSSTGEQPQHF.